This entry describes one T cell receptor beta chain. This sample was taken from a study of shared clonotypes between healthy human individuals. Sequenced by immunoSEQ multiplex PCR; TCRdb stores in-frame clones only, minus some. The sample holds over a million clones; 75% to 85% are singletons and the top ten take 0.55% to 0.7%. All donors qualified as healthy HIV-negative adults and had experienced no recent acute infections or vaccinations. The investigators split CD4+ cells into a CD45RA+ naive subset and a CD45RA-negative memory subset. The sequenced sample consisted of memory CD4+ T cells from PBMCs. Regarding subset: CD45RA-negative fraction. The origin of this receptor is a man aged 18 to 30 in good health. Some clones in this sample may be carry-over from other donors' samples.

In DNA, the CDR3 is TGTGCCTGGGGTCCGACAGGGGTAGGCGGAGCTTTCTTT. Residues: CAWGPTGVGGAFF. The chain carries TRBV30 and TRBJ1-1; 8 bases align to TRBD1. Germline V gives CDR1 GTSNPN, CDR2 SVGIG (reference sequence). J lost 10 bases, V lost 5 bases, and 12 bases had no gene match. The CDR3 has 13 amino acids.